A selection of T cell receptor beta chains follows, all from one sample in a study of OX40 agonist ivuxolimab in advanced cancers. The data were produced by immunoSEQ multiplex PCR, yet TCRdb's version contains in-frame clones alone and is incomplete. The table has tens of thousands of clones, roughly nine tenths seen once; the top ten hold 0.76%. The material was CD4+ or CD8+ T cells sorted from blood, obtained in a trial of the OX40 agonist ivuxolimab. The receptors originated from an adult with an advanced solid tumor such as melanoma, head and neck, liver or kidney cancer. Each CDR3 is given with its conserved first and last residue. The order of the fields is CDR3 DNA, CDR3 protein, D gene, J gene, clone size, V gene. The D gene is left open where the match is weak. Size values are once, few and many counts, or a class for expanded clones, and some rows have none.

CDR3nt: TGTGCCAGCAGCCCTCAGGGGCCTAATGAAAAACTGTTTTTT
CDR3aa: CASSPQGPNEKLFF
d_gene: .
j_gene: TRBJ1-4
abundance: .
v_gene: TRBV7-9

CDR3nt: TGTGCCAGCAGTACCCGGAACGGTCCCTACGAGCAGTACTTC
CDR3aa: CASSTRNGPYEQYF
d_gene: .
j_gene: TRBJ2-7
abundance: .
v_gene: TRBV27

CDR3nt: TGCAGCGCCGGGACTAGCGGGAATGCCTACAATGAGCAGTTCTTC
CDR3aa: CSAGTSGNAYNEQFF
d_gene: TRBD2
j_gene: TRBJ2-1
abundance: .
v_gene: TRBV29-1

CDR3nt: TGTGCCAGCAGACAGGGACTAGCCTACGAGCAGTACTTC
CDR3aa: CASRQGLAYEQYF
d_gene: TRBD2
j_gene: TRBJ2-7
abundance: .
v_gene: TRBV11-2

CDR3nt: TGTGCCAGTAGTATAACGCTAGCGGGAGTTCTCTACGAGCAGTACTTC
CDR3aa: CASSITLAGVLYEQYF
d_gene: TRBD2
j_gene: TRBJ2-7
abundance: .
v_gene: TRBV19

CDR3nt: TGCGCCAGCAGCCCCAGCGGGAGCTCCAATGAGCAGTTCTTC
CDR3aa: CASSPSGSSNEQFF
d_gene: TRBD2
j_gene: TRBJ2-1
abundance: .
v_gene: TRBV5-1

CDR3nt: TGTGCCAGCAGCCCCCGGGGAGGGGGCAAAGAGACCCAGTACTTC
CDR3aa: CASSPRGGGKETQYF
d_gene: .
j_gene: TRBJ2-5
abundance: .
v_gene: TRBV11-2

CDR3nt: TGTGCCATCAGTGAGTCCGAACAGGGGGCCTCCTACGAGCAGTACTTC
CDR3aa: CAISESEQGASYEQYF
d_gene: TRBD1
j_gene: TRBJ2-7
abundance: .
v_gene: TRBV10-3

CDR3nt: TGTGCCAGCAGCCCCGAAGGCCGAAGGAACACTGAAGCTTTCTTT
CDR3aa: CASSPEGRRNTEAFF
d_gene: .
j_gene: TRBJ1-1
abundance: .
v_gene: TRBV28

CDR3nt: TGTGCCAGCAGCTTAGATAGCGGGATGAACACCGGGGAGCTGTTTTTT
CDR3aa: CASSLDSGMNTGELFF
d_gene: TRBD2
j_gene: TRBJ2-2
abundance: .
v_gene: TRBV7-2

CDR3nt: TGTGCCACCCGGGGGCAGGGTCAAGAGACCCAGTACTTC
CDR3aa: CATRGQGQETQYF
d_gene: .
j_gene: TRBJ2-5
abundance: .
v_gene: TRBV19

CDR3nt: TGTGCCAGCAGCTTTTCTCGTATGAACACTGAAGCTTTCTTT
CDR3aa: CASSFSRMNTEAFF
d_gene: .
j_gene: TRBJ1-1
abundance: .
v_gene: TRBV7-2

CDR3nt: TGTGCCAGCAATGCGACTCATCCCCCTATAGGCGGCTACACCTTC
CDR3aa: CASNATHPPIGGYTF
d_gene: .
j_gene: TRBJ1-2
abundance: .
v_gene: TRBV6-5

CDR3nt: TGTGCCAGCAGCCCCCTCGTGACAGGGTTCTCTGGTGGCTACACCTTC
CDR3aa: CASSPLVTGFSGGYTF
d_gene: TRBD1
j_gene: TRBJ1-2
abundance: .
v_gene: TRBV9

CDR3nt: TGTGCCAGTAGTAGGGCTAGCGGGGGATACAATGAGCAGTTCTTC
CDR3aa: CASSRASGGYNEQFF
d_gene: TRBD2
j_gene: TRBJ2-1
abundance: .
v_gene: TRBV19

CDR3nt: TGTGCCAGCAGCGGTGACAGGGGGCTAATTGGAAACACCATATATTTT
CDR3aa: CASSGDRGLIGNTIYF
d_gene: TRBD1
j_gene: TRBJ1-3
abundance: .
v_gene: TRBV9

CDR3nt: TGTGCCAGTAGTATTCGGTTGAGGACTAGCGGGACCTACAATGAGCAGTTCTTC
CDR3aa: CASSIRLRTSGTYNEQFF
d_gene: TRBD2
j_gene: TRBJ2-1
abundance: .
v_gene: TRBV19

CDR3nt: TGTGCCAGCAGTTTCTACGACAGGCGGCTGGACGAGCAGTACTTC
CDR3aa: CASSFYDRRLDEQYF
d_gene: .
j_gene: TRBJ2-7
abundance: .
v_gene: TRBV6-5

CDR3nt: TGTGCCAGCAGTTCAATGGGATGGGGCTTAAGGGAGCAGTACTTC
CDR3aa: CASSSMGWGLREQYF
d_gene: .
j_gene: TRBJ2-7
abundance: .
v_gene: TRBV27

CDR3nt: TGCGCCAGCAGCGTGACAGGGGGTGGCGAGCAGTACTTC
CDR3aa: CASSVTGGGEQYF
d_gene: TRBD1
j_gene: TRBJ2-7
abundance: .
v_gene: TRBV5-1

CDR3nt: TGCAGTGCTCCGCGAATCTACGAGCAGTACTTC
CDR3aa: CSAPRIYEQYF
d_gene: .
j_gene: TRBJ2-7
abundance: .
v_gene: TRBV20-1

CDR3nt: TGTGCCAGCAGTTCGACAGAGGCCGGGGAGCTGTTTTTT
CDR3aa: CASSSTEAGELFF
d_gene: .
j_gene: TRBJ2-2
abundance: .
v_gene: TRBV27

CDR3nt: TGTGCCAGTAGTGTTGAACAAGGGACAGCAATGCATCAGCCCCAGCATTTT
CDR3aa: CASSVEQGTAMHQPQHF
d_gene: TRBD1
j_gene: TRBJ1-5
abundance: .
v_gene: TRBV19

CDR3nt: TGTGCCTGGGACAGGCCTAATGAAAAACTGTTTTTT
CDR3aa: CAWDRPNEKLFF
d_gene: .
j_gene: TRBJ1-4
abundance: .
v_gene: TRBV30

CDR3nt: TGTGCCACAAAGGGGCTAGGGGGGCAAGAGACCCAGTACTTC
CDR3aa: CATKGLGGQETQYF
d_gene: .
j_gene: TRBJ2-5
abundance: .
v_gene: TRBV21-1

CDR3nt: TGCAGCGTTGAAGGAGCGGGTCGATACGAGCAGTACTTC
CDR3aa: CSVEGAGRYEQYF
d_gene: .
j_gene: TRBJ2-7
abundance: once
v_gene: TRBV29-1

CDR3nt: TGTGCCAGCAGTTCCGGGACAAACACCGGGGAGCTGTTTTTT
CDR3aa: CASSSGTNTGELFF
d_gene: .
j_gene: TRBJ2-2
abundance: once
v_gene: TRBV6-6

CDR3nt: TGTGCCAGTACCCCCAGGGGGTATGGCTACACCTTC
CDR3aa: CASTPRGYGYTF
d_gene: TRBD1
j_gene: TRBJ1-2
abundance: .
v_gene: TRBV19

CDR3nt: TGTGCCAGCAGTTTCGGGCAGTTTAACACCGGGGAGCTGTTTTTT
CDR3aa: CASSFGQFNTGELFF
d_gene: .
j_gene: TRBJ2-2
abundance: .
v_gene: TRBV27

CDR3nt: TGTGCCAGCAGCCCCCTGGACTATCGCTACGAGCAGTACTTC
CDR3aa: CASSPLDYRYEQYF
d_gene: .
j_gene: TRBJ2-7
abundance: .
v_gene: TRBV14

CDR3nt: TGTGCCAGCAGTCCCCCTTTGAGCGGGAGGTACAATGAGCAGTTCTTC
CDR3aa: CASSPPLSGRYNEQFF
d_gene: TRBD2
j_gene: TRBJ2-1
abundance: .
v_gene: TRBV28

CDR3nt: TGTGCCAGCAGTGAAACGGGACAAGCTGGGGCCAACGTCCTGACTTTC
CDR3aa: CASSETGQAGANVLTF
d_gene: .
j_gene: TRBJ2-6
abundance: .
v_gene: TRBV6-1

CDR3nt: TGTGCCAGCAGCGTAGCGGGGACGCCTTACAATGAGCAGTTCTTC
CDR3aa: CASSVAGTPYNEQFF
d_gene: .
j_gene: TRBJ2-1
abundance: .
v_gene: TRBV9

CDR3nt: TGTGCCAGCAGTTACTCGGCGGGAGGGTTCACAGATACGCAGTATTTT
CDR3aa: CASSYSAGGFTDTQYF
d_gene: TRBD2
j_gene: TRBJ2-3
abundance: .
v_gene: TRBV6-5

CDR3nt: TGTGCCAGCAGCAAAACGCGGGTGGGGGCCAACGTCCTGACTTTC
CDR3aa: CASSKTRVGANVLTF
d_gene: .
j_gene: TRBJ2-6
abundance: .
v_gene: TRBV21-1

CDR3nt: TGTGCCAGCAGCTTAGCTTCCGGCCGAAGGGGGGTGGAGACCCAGTACTTC
CDR3aa: CASSLASGRRGVETQYF
d_gene: .
j_gene: TRBJ2-5
abundance: .
v_gene: TRBV7-3

CDR3nt: TGTGCCAGCAGTTCCGTGGGTAGCGGGCCCTCCTACGAGCAGTACTTC
CDR3aa: CASSSVGSGPSYEQYF
d_gene: TRBD2
j_gene: TRBJ2-7
abundance: .
v_gene: TRBV28

CDR3nt: TGTGCCAGCAGTTTAGCGGGAGGGCTTCCCTACGAGCAGTACTTC
CDR3aa: CASSLAGGLPYEQYF
d_gene: TRBD2
j_gene: TRBJ2-7
abundance: once
v_gene: TRBV27

CDR3nt: TGTGCCATCAGTGTTGGGGCCGATTACGAGCAGTACTTC
CDR3aa: CAISVGADYEQYF
d_gene: .
j_gene: TRBJ2-7
abundance: .
v_gene: TRBV10-3

CDR3nt: TGTGCCAGCAGCTTATACCCCCCCCCTAGGCCCTACGAGCAGTACTTC
CDR3aa: CASSLYPPPRPYEQYF
d_gene: .
j_gene: TRBJ2-7
abundance: .
v_gene: TRBV7-9